This T cell receptor (beta chain) was observed in a study of shared T cell receptors in the human thymus (dated by TCRdb to about 2021). A note on the overall study: The study examined how self-reactive, shared T-cell receptor alpha chains are generated in the human thymus.

Concerning this clone itself: The specificity of this receptor is unknown. Base-call qualities are not available, and no considerably larger clone is one nucleotide away.

Libraries were made using the immunoSEQ multiplex PCR assay. The table was pulled from immuneACCESS by TCRdb, which kept in-frame rearrangements only. Such tables lose some clones; where checked, under half of the loss comes from unresolved V genes, and the rest has no known cause. The sample table lists some 700,000 clones, around 89% of them with a count of one. The top ten hold 0.0095% to 0.011% of the sample. This sample also appeared in a second study, on human thymus T cells. The second publication reports: Donors were immunologically healthy infants undergoing open corrective cardiac surgery for congenital heart defects in Finland. The thymus tissue came from surgical resects taken out during corrective cardiac surgery. Usage of V and J gene segments appeared to be biased in both the thymic and the peripheral blood repertoires. Highly overlapping thymic TCR repertoires among unrelated individuals were reported in the related research. The study used under 10 infant thymus samples plus four related peripheral blood samples to characterize TCR alpha and beta repertoires. The cohort included over five male and two female infants, with donor ages spanning 7 to 244 days. Thymocytes were freed from the tissue by mechanical means and kept at -70 degrees C as pellets of roughly 9-34 million cells. A QIAsymphony instrument was used to extract genomic DNA from the frozen cell pellets. The immunoSEQ multiplex PCR assay was used to amplify the TCRB and TCRAD loci from a standardized amount of quality-controlled genomic DNA. Amplicons spanned the V(D)J region at a length sufficient to cover the CDR3 and identify V and J genes. The commercial immunoSEQ service was used to sequence amplicons on an Illumina platform. Primer bias and sequencing errors were corrected as previously described, and TCRAD and TCRB definitions were based on the IMGT database. immunoSEQ Analyzer 3.0 and VDJTools were used for repertoire analysis, which covered basic statistics, V/J segment usage, diversity estimates, rarefaction and pairwise overlap. Diversity was estimated using the Chao1, ChaoE, Efron-Thisted, Shannon and inverse Simpson indices, and was also estimated on datasets down-sampled to the size of the smallest sample. For repertoire overlap, CDR3 nucleotide sequence, V gene and J gene had to match strictly, and clustering was done by Jaccard-based multidimensional scaling. Thymus samples yielded on average approximately 800,000 unique TCRB clonotypes, compared with 75,000 to 85,000 from blood samples.

The sequenced sample consisted of thymocytes. The receptor was isolated from a boy younger than two with a congenital heart defect. Donor details come from another sample of the same person, matched by shared clones.

The CDR3 has the sequence CASSPLGLAWKEGTDTQYF. The nucleotide sequence reads as follows: TGTGCCAGCTCACCCCTTGGACTAGCTTGGAAGGAAGGCACAGATACGCAGTATTTT. The sequence links TRBV18 to TRBJ2-3, with 8 bases aligning to TRBD2. Germline trimming: 3 bases from V, 1 base from J; junction bases outside gene matches: 15. The germline V gene provides CDR1 KGHSH and CDR2 LQKENI. The CDR3 goes from the cysteine to the phenylalanine over 19 residues. Solely the CDR3 DNA is kept, with 57 bases framed from the first base.